Below, one T cell receptor (beta chain) is given with its context. Its antigen target is currently unknown. No base qualities exist here, and no much larger clone lies one base off it. The cohort comprised under 700 healthy bone marrow donors. All cohort members were sampled while nominally healthy, although unrecorded immune exposures were likely present. The donor was CMV seropositive and was included in the group of 250 to 350 seropositive cohort members. A peripheral blood sample was collected from each donor, and TCR beta sequencing was performed on peripheral blood mononuclear cells. Genomic DNA was extracted from the blood cell samples with the Qiagen DNeasy Blood Extraction Kit. Receptor libraries were prepared by the immunoSEQ multiplex PCR assay. For the multiplex PCR, a mixture combining 60 forward primers for TCR Vbeta segments and 13 reverse primers for TCR Jbeta segments was used. A multiplex PCR assay on genomic DNA amplified the CDR3 region of rearranged TCR beta genes. Amplified TCR beta libraries were sequenced as 87-base-pair reads on the Illumina HiSeq System. On the study's bioinformatics: Across the roughly 700 repertoires, a later analysis counted 80 million or so unique TCR beta chains, 9 million to 14 million of which were shared by at least two donors. A nearest-neighbor algorithm error-corrected the raw reads and collapsed the reads into unique sequences, merging closely related sequences to remove PCR and sequencing errors. Alignment of CDR3 sequences to IMGT reference sequences was used to assign V, D and J gene segments. Each retained sequence needed at least a six-nucleotide match to both a V gene segment and a J gene segment. Rearrangements were classified as productive when the CDR3 lacked stop codons and remained in frame with V and J, and all other rearrangements were classified as non-productive. CDR3 was defined according to IMGT convention as the region running from the second conserved V-encoded cysteine to the conserved J-encoded phenylalanine. The earlier analysis of about 560 of the donors excluded any sequence lacking an unambiguous match to a single V gene segment. In an earlier analysis of 587 of the donors, V segments were called functional above 56.7% productive rearrangements and were called segregating when the between-donor standard deviation exceeded 5%. A statistical classification framework was built for diagnosing cytomegalovirus status from the catalog of TCR beta chain sequences. In a later analysis, V and J genes were assigned by comparing TCR nucleotide sequences against IMGT/GENE-DB human TR gene sequences. In a later analysis, CDR3 sequences and most-parsimonious VDJ recombination scenarios were assigned using the TCRdist pipeline. In a later analysis, each TCR beta chain was defined by its CDR3 amino acid sequence together with its V-gene family, and reads lacking a unique V-gene family were excluded. As a way to deal with suspected cross-contamination and a sequencing artifact, a later analysis dropped over 550 nucleotide sequences that were highly shared and had low generation probability. For each public chain, a later analysis derived a clonal expansion index from normalized ranks of inferred template counts within each repertoire. In a later analysis, generation probabilities were computed with a VDJ recombination model fitted to out-of-frame rearrangements, and the resulting probabilities were checked against IGoR. A later analysis scored TCR-TCR, TCR-HLA and TCR-CMV co-occurrence with hypergeometric tests, applying a repertoire-size bias correction to TCR pairs. To estimate false discovery rates, a later analysis permuted the HLA or CMV assignments 20 times. In a later analysis, co-occurring TCRs were grouped with DBSCAN, and TCRdist sequence similarity was added when clustering was performed within HLA-allele-positive subsets. Repertoires with fewer than 30,000 or more than 120,000 public chains were left out of co-occurrence clustering, as were several repertoires with anomalous nucleotide sharing. TCRdb carries this immuneACCESS record with in-frame sequences only. Its versions omit some clonotypes, under half of them owing to an unresolved V gene in the studies checked, with the rest unexplained. V, J and clone size were drawn from that table, and D and trimming were deduced from the DNA. The sample table contains around 65,000 clones; only one count was recorded for about two thirds of them. Around a sixth of the sample is taken by the ten largest.

The data were taken from a study of cytomegalovirus exposure and HLA in healthy donors (dated by TCRdb to about 2017). A note on the overall study: In an earlier analysis of under 600 of the donors, 276 Gb of sequence data and 90 million to 120 million unique TCR beta sequences from 150 million to 200 million T cells were reported. An early release covering 550 to 700 HLA-typed donors comprised about 300 gigabases of sequencing data and about 90 million unique TCR sequences. The genetic ancestry cluster associated with self-reported Caucasian donors included approximately 85% of the 398 genotyped donors. The aim of the study was to test whether cataloging public T cell receptors could identify signatures of past pathogen exposure. Using immunosequencing, the study profiled T cell repertoires from 500 to 800 subjects and related those repertoires to cytomegalovirus serostatus. Besides the first cohort of under 700 subjects, a separate validation cohort made up of 95 to 150 different subjects was used. To predict cytomegalovirus infection status, the study combined high-throughput TCR immunosequencing, statistical association of individual TCRs with disease status, and machine learning. To study patterns of TCR occurrence, a later analysis re-analyzed previously published TCR beta repertoires from around 670 donors and added high-resolution HLA genotyping. In the later analysis, no new phenotypic data were used to find candidate immune exposures; instead, reliance was placed on TCR beta sequences and their occurrence across donors. An earlier analysis of roughly 580 of the donors used high-throughput TCR beta sequencing to judge whether each TCR beta V gene segment behaved as functional or pseudogenic. Donor age, sex, ethnicity and CMV serostatus were compiled alongside the repertoire data. In a later genetic analysis, genome-wide SNP genotypes for about 60% of the 666 donors were used, and that subset was treated as a discovery cohort. Every repertoire in the discovery cohort had been generated on one and the same sequencing platform. Class I and class II HLA loci were covered by the typing at four-digit resolution. The number of donors typed differed by locus, with about 629-630 for A, B, C, DRB1 and DQB1, roughly 520 for DQA1, over 600 for DPA1, and 472 for DPB1. Because of strong linkage in the cohort, roughly five DR-DQ haplotypes were treated as single units for association and clustering. Among about 360 genotyped donors of the cohort, an average of approximately 230,000 unique TCR beta nucleotide sequences were sequenced per donor, approximately 20% of them non-productive. Summary of the overall study and its limitations: Across donors, most TCR sequences were observed very rarely, whereas some public TCRs were present in many individuals. A later analysis associated 15,000 to 20,000 TCR beta sequences with specific HLA alleles at a false discovery rate of 0.05. It was suggested by the authors that the approach could potentially be generalized to other disease states and immunological phenotypes. Linkage disequilibrium might explain the correlated functional status among segregating V segments, but an unknown experimental factor could not be excluded. In a later analysis, TCR association rates were found to vary across HLA loci, with the most associated TCRs seen for DRB1 alleles and the fewest for HLA-C alleles. In vitro tests confirmed that three of the cytomegalovirus-associated TCR beta chains recognize cytomegalovirus antigens. In the study, some 180 TCR beta chains were listed as associated with cytomegalovirus. The classifier was reported to diagnose cytomegalovirus status with high specificity and sensitivity in both the original and validation cohorts. In an earlier analysis of 587 of the donors, most TCR beta V segments appeared in productive rearrangements about 87% or about 30% of the time, broadly matching IMGT annotations. Strong co-occurrence of HLA alleles, especially DR and DQ, made assigning TCR associations to individual alleles difficult. In a later analysis, HLA-associated TCR beta chains showed more clonal expansion and lower generation probabilities than non-associated chains that were equally common. Compared with the approximately 720-donor mean, donors in an Asian-associated ancestry cluster had fewer N-insertions in productive TCRs, according to a later genetic analysis. Because counts were too low, fewer than 20 rarely observed V segments, including chromosome 9 orphons, were excluded from the earlier analysis of 587 of the donors. In a later analysis, several top co-occurrence clusters were reported to appear linked to parvovirus B19, influenza, CMV and Epstein-Barr virus. A later genetic analysis associated a missense DCLRE1C variant with V-gene and J-gene trimming of TCR beta chains, and an independent cohort replicated the association. HLA typing was unavailable for some donors at each locus, so association tests used only the typed subset. A further reported finding was that TCR beta sequences accurately predicted the HLA-A and HLA-B alleles for most subjects in the first cohort. Some IMGT-functional V segments, including TRBV6-2 and TRBV6-3, could not be told apart with the 87-base-pair reads, so those segments were excluded. The only immune exposure information available for the cohort was CMV serostatus. The presence/absence analyses assumed that sequencing depth was roughly uniform across donors, and that assumption may not be true. Most CMV-associated TCR beta chains appeared to be HLA-restricted in a later analysis, and the HLA associations seemed to be driven largely by CMV exposure. A cluster of highly shared sequence variants was judged likely to be a technical artifact of the sequencing pipeline. In this cohort, only TCR beta chains were sequenced, and detectable features were limited by the absence of alpha or paired-chain data.

The germline ends are 14 bases apart after V is trimmed by 5 bases and J by 1 base. The CDR3 sequence holds 16 residues, the cysteine and phenylalanine included. Just the 48-base CDR3 DNA is kept, in frame starting at base 1. CDR1 and CDR2 were assigned from the germline V gene as SGHVS and FNYEAQ. The clonotype comes from a man in his forties in good health and CMV-seropositive. Sequencing was performed on PBMCs. Recombination connected TRBV7-6 to TRBJ2-2, with the D gene call left open. Here is the DNA: TGTGCCAGCAGCCCCCCCAATAGAGGGAACACCGGGGAGCTGTTTTTT. This yields the protein CASSPPNRGNTGELFF.